This T cell receptor beta chain was retrieved from a study of radiation and T cells in renal cell carcinoma. TCRdb's copy holds only in-frame clones and misses some; the assay was immunoSEQ multiplex PCR. The table records around 45,000 clones, 70% to 85% of them present only once. Germline assignment: CDR1 LNHDA and CDR2 SQIVND (reference sequence). Trimming pared 5 bases from V and 0 bases from J, leaving 19 bases between. The CDR3 runs 18 residues. Stated time point: blood 4 weeks post-SBRT, at nephrectomy. Described treatment: 15 Gy SBRT to primary tumor, nephrectomy 4 weeks later. The chain uses TRBV19 and TRBJ2-2; TRBD1 might be the D (6 bases). The sequences come from blood, collected from a patient whose treatment included radiotherapy and nephrectomy. This clonotype was obtained from a woman in her 70s with renal cell carcinoma. CDR3 amino acids: CASSEWGHITANTGELFF. The DNA of the CDR3 is TGTGCCAGTAGTGAGTGGGGACATATCACTGCGAACACCGGGGAGCTGTTTTTT.